These T cell receptor beta chains were read from a single sample in a study of identifying expanded T cells in peripheral blood. Method: immunoSEQ multiplex PCR; TCRdb's copy keeps in-frame clones and lacks some. The sample lists tens of thousands of clones; 70% to 90% were seen once. Sample: blood. The receptors here all came from a person aged 18 to 70 in good health. Both conserved end residues are part of each CDR3. D genes are given only for firm matches. The size of a clone is reported for some rows only, either as once, few or many, or as a class for expanded clones.

NA,TRBJ2-7,TRBV5-4,NA,TGTGCCAGCAGCAAGGAGAGCTCCTACGAGCAGTACTTC,CASSKESSYEQYF
NA,TRBJ2-7,TRBV4-1,NA,TGCGCCAGCAGCCCCTCTCGGCCTGGGCCCGTCTCCTACGAGCAGTACTTC,CASSPSRPGPVSYEQYF
NA,TRBJ2-3,TRBV18,TRBD2,TGTGCCAGCTCCCCAGGACTAGCCACAGATACGCAGTATTTT,CASSPGLATDTQYF
NA,TRBJ1-6,TRBV4-3,NA,TGCGCCAGCAGCCAAGAGAGCTCCTATAATTCACCCCTCCACTTT,CASSQESSYNSPLHF
NA,TRBJ2-2,TRBV7-9,NA,TGTGCCAGCAGCTTAGATTGGGGTCCGAACACCGGGGAGCTGTTTTTT,CASSLDWGPNTGELFF
NA,TRBJ2-2,TRBV5-1,NA,TGCGCCAGCAGCTTGCAGCGAACCGGGGAGCTGTTTTTT,CASSLQRTGELFF
NA,TRBJ1-1,TRBV4-3,NA,TGCGCCAGCAGCCAAGACAGGGACACTGAAGCTTTCTTT,CASSQDRDTEAFF
NA,TRBJ2-1,TRBV5-8,TRBD1,TGTGCCAGCAGCAGGGGGACAGGTTCCTACAATGAGCAGTTCTTC,CASSRGTGSYNEQFF
NA,TRBJ1-1,TRBV29-1,NA,TGCAGCGGATCCAGGGTGGAGGGAGTGACTGAAGCTTTCTTT,CSGSRVEGVTEAFF
NA,TRBJ2-5,TRBV7-2,NA,TGTGCCAGCAGCCCACCCTCCCAAGAGACCCAGTACTTC,CASSPPSQETQYF
NA,TRBJ1-3,TRBV6-6,TRBD1,TGTGCCAGCAGTTACGGGGACAGCAGCTCTGGAAACACCATATATTTT,CASSYGDSSSGNTIYF
NA,TRBJ2-1,TRBV19,TRBD1,TGTGCCAGTAGTATAATGGGACAGAACAATGAGCAGTTCTTC,CASSIMGQNNEQFF
NA,TRBJ2-5,TRBV5-1,NA,TGCGCCAGCAGCCCTCAGACAGGGGAGGGTGAGACCCAGTACTTC,CASSPQTGEGETQYF
NA,TRBJ2-7,TRBV4-1,TRBD2,TGCGCCAGCAGCCCTAGCGGGAGGGGCGAGCAGTACTTC,CASSPSGRGEQYF
NA,TRBJ1-1,TRBV5-4,TRBD1,TGTGCCAGCAGCCCGGCAGCAGGGGGTGGGGGTGAAGCTTTCTTT,CASSPAAGGGGEAFF
NA,TRBJ2-7,TRBV27,NA,TGTGCCAGCAGCTCACCCCTGACCGGACCGGGGATCGAGCAGTACTTC,CASSSPLTGPGIEQYF
NA,TRBJ2-3,TRBV5-4,NA,TGTGCCAGCACCCAAGCGAGCACAGATACGCAGTATTTT,CASTQASTDTQYF
NA,TRBJ2-1,TRBV25-1,NA,TGTGCCAGCAGTGTTGGGCAGGGGATAGGGGACAATGAGCAGTTCTTC,CASSVGQGIGDNEQFF
NA,TRBJ2-7,TRBV13,TRBD2,TGTGCCAGCAGCTTAGGGGGGACTAGCGGGTACGAGCAGTACTTC,CASSLGGTSGYEQYF
NA,TRBJ2-1,TRBV30,TRBD2,TGTGCCTCAACAGGCAGGTTGCGGGGGGGTCATGAGCAGTTCTTC,CASTGRLRGGHEQFF
NA,TRBJ1-2,TRBV4-3,NA,TGCGCCAGCAGCCGCTCGTCAGGACAGTTAAGGGACTATGGCTACACCTTC,CASSRSSGQLRDYGYTF
few,TRBJ1-2,TRBV18,TRBD1,TGTGCCAGCTCATCGGGACAGCTTTATGGCTACACCTTC,CASSSGQLYGYTF
NA,TRBJ1-2,TRBV4-1,NA,TGCGCCAGCAGCCAGCCACAGGGAAACTATGGCTACACCTTC,CASSQPQGNYGYTF
once,TRBJ2-7,TRBV9,TRBD2,TGTGCCAGCAGCGTAACTAGCGGGAGGGACGAGCAGTACTTC,CASSVTSGRDEQYF
once,TRBJ1-1,TRBV30,TRBD1,TGTGCCTGGAGCCGACAGGGAGGGGCCACTGAAGCTTTCTTT,CAWSRQGGATEAFF
NA,TRBJ2-1,TRBV5-1,NA,TGCGCCAGCAGTCGGGGGACCTCAAGCTCCTACAATGAGCAGTTCTTC,CASSRGTSSSYNEQFF
NA,TRBJ1-5,TRBV4-3,NA,TGCGCCAGCAGCCTCGACAGGACCGCCTATCAGCCCCAGCATTTT,CASSLDRTAYQPQHF
NA,TRBJ1-2,TRBV6-5,NA,TGTGCCAGCAGTACTTTAGTAGGGTTTGGTGGCTACACCTTC,CASSTLVGFGGYTF
few,TRBJ1-2,TRBV27,NA,TGTGCCAGCAGCCAGACTGGGGGGGTGTCCCATGGCTACACCTTC,CASSQTGGVSHGYTF
NA,TRBJ2-7,TRBV9,NA,TGTGCCAGCAGCCCCAGACAGAAGAGCTCCTACGAGCAGTACTTC,CASSPRQKSSYEQYF
NA,TRBJ1-1,TRBV9,TRBD1,TGTGCCAGCAGCGTCTTCGGGACAGCGAACACTGAAGCTTTCTTT,CASSVFGTANTEAFF
NA,TRBJ2-1,TRBV29-1,TRBD2,TGCAGCGTTGAATCGGCGACTAGCATCGAGCAGTTCTTC,CSVESATSIEQFF
NA,TRBJ2-7,TRBV13,TRBD2,TGTGCCAGCAGCTTAGTAGGACTAGCGGGAGGGCCCGACTACGAGCAGTACTTC,CASSLVGLAGGPDYEQYF
NA,TRBJ1-3,TRBV5-1,NA,TGCGCCAGCAGCTTGGGGGGATCTGGAAACACCATATATTTT,CASSLGGSGNTIYF
NA,TRBJ2-3,TRBV4-3,TRBD2,TGCGCCAGCAGCCAGGCTAGCGGGAGGGCCTTGTATTTT,CASSQASGRALYF
once,TRBJ2-2,TRBV7-2,NA,TGTGCCAGCAGCTTTTCAGAGTCCGGGGAGCTGTTTTTT,CASSFSESGELFF
NA,TRBJ1-1,TRBV19,NA,TGTGCCAGTAGGATCCGGGACTCGGACCAAGCTTTCTTT,CASRIRDSDQAFF
NA,TRBJ2-7,TRBV4-1,TRBD1,TGCGCCAGCAGCCAAGGGCAGGGGGCTTCCTACGAGCAGTACTTC,CASSQGQGASYEQYF
NA,TRBJ2-2,TRBV7-3,NA,TGTGCCAGCAGCTTATTAGGACCCGGGGAGCTGTTTTTT,CASSLLGPGELFF
NA,TRBJ1-2,TRBV6-1,NA,TGTGCCAGCAGTGAAGCAAGGGACTATGGCTACACCTTC,CASSEARDYGYTF
NA,TRBJ2-5,TRBV15,NA,TGTGCCACCAGCTCCGACACGGAGTTGGAGACCCAGTACTTC,CATSSDTELETQYF
NA,TRBJ1-1,TRBV29-1,NA,TGCAGCGTTGTAGACGCTGCAGACACTGAAGCTTTCTTT,CSVVDAADTEAFF
NA,TRBJ1-3,TRBV28,NA,TGTGCCAGCAGTCCTGAGGGATACGGAAACACCATATATTTT,CASSPEGYGNTIYF
NA,TRBJ2-7,TRBV19,TRBD2,TGTGCCAGTAGTATAGCGGGAGGCACCTACGAGCAGTACTTC,CASSIAGGTYEQYF
few,TRBJ2-7,TRBV6-6,TRBD1,TGTGCCAGCAGTTACTATGGGACAGGGGGCTACGAGCAGTACTTC,CASSYYGTGGYEQYF
NA,TRBJ2-1,TRBV5-4,TRBD2,TGTGCCAGCAGCGGCTTTAGCGGGGGTGGGCAGTTCTTC,CASSGFSGGGQFF
NA,TRBJ1-2,TRBV5-4,NA,TGTGCCAGCAGCTTGAACAACCGCCTTCTAGGCTACACCTTC,CASSLNNRLLGYTF
NA,TRBJ1-5,TRBV6-1,NA,TGTGCCAGTATCCGGGGACCGCGGTCTTCGTCCCAGCATTTT,CASIRGPRSSSQHF
NA,TRBJ2-1,TRBV7-3,TRBD2,TGTGCCAGCAGTCATGGGACTAGCGGGAGTGCTGAGCAGTTCTTC,CASSHGTSGSAEQFF
once,TRBJ2-5,TRBV28,NA,TGTGCCAGCACGGGGGGCAGAGAGACCCAGTACTTC,CASTGGRETQYF
NA,TRBJ2-5,TRBV15,TRBD2,TGTGCCACCAGCAGATCTCTTGGACTAGCGGGAGGGCCCTTGGAGACCCAGTACTTC,CATSRSLGLAGGPLETQYF
NA,TRBJ2-1,TRBV7-8,NA,TGTGCCAGCAGCGGTACTTATGAGCGCTTACTATACAATGAGCAGTTCTTC,CASSGTYERLLYNEQFF
NA,TRBJ2-1,TRBV4-1,NA,TGCGCCAGCAGCCAAGGGGTAAGCACCTCCTACAATGAGCAGTTCTTC,CASSQGVSTSYNEQFF
NA,TRBJ2-1,TRBV11-2,TRBD2,TGTGCCAGCAGCAAGTTAGCGGGAGGGCACAATGAGCAGTTCTTC,CASSKLAGGHNEQFF
NA,TRBJ2-1,TRBV12-5,TRBD1,TGTGCTAGTGGCGCAGGGGGCACGGGGAACTACAATGAGCAGTTCTTC,CASGAGGTGNYNEQFF
NA,TRBJ1-1,TRBV7-2,TRBD1,TGTGCCAGCAGCCGCGACCGACAGGGCTTAAACACTGAAGCTTTCTTT,CASSRDRQGLNTEAFF